The count of the clone carrying this T cell receptor beta chain is one. V dropped 3 bases and J dropped 5; count of bases not matched to a gene: 3. Looked up from germline, CDR1 is SEHNR and CDR2 is FQNEAQ (reference sequence). This CDR3 contains 13 residues. The authors' processing: Nucleated cell counts were estimated from reference gene primer amplification. TCRdb keeps only in-frame clones here, not all; method: immunoSEQ multiplex PCR. V, J and clone size reflect that table, while D and trimming were determined from the DNA. The table has about 130,000 clones, approximately 86% seen once. The data belong to a study of blood T cell repertoires in COVID-19. Study-level information: COVID-19 samples from acute and convalescent phases originated in the United States, Italy and Spain. PBMCs, B-cell-depleted T cells, or T cells were the source of the cDNA or gDNA that made up the material.

The participants were between roughly 18 and 90 years old and came from under 25 US areas. The source material was PBMCs or T cells enriched from blood (not recorded which). The rearrangement links TRBV7-9 to TRBJ1-1; 7 bases are a match to TRBD1. The TCR comes from a woman in her 50s who had recovered from COVID-19. The CDR3 sequence is CASSLGQMTEAFF. The CDR3 nucleotides read TGTGCCAGCAGCTTGGGACAGATGACTGAAGCTTTCTTT. Full variable domain (missing parts from reference TRBV7-9 and TRBJ1-1): DTGVSQNPRHKITKRGQNVTFRCDPISEHNRLYWYRQTLGQGPEFLTYFQNEAQLEKSRLLSDRFSAERPKGSFSTLEIQRTEQGDSAMYLCASSLGQMTEAFFGQGTRLTVV.